The text below deals with one T cell receptor (beta chain). The CDR3 end falls 3 residues outside the read, so it is completed with the germline J gene. This sample is part of a study of Tregs in tolerant kidney transplant recipients. V lost 0 bases and J 0 bases, leaving 6 bases between the germline ends. Germline-derived CDR1 and CDR2 are KGHSH and LQKENI. This CDR3 spans 14 amino acids. Sequenced by immunoSEQ multiplex PCR; TCRdb stores in-frame clones only, minus some. This table holds about 23,000 clones. Recipients received nonmyeloablative bone marrow transplants from related graft donors, with transient mixed chimerism.

Sequencing used CD4+ T cells from blood (PBMCs), obtained 6 months after the transplant. The sequence was obtained from a human patient who received a combined kidney and bone marrow transplant. Some T cells may be provided by the graft donor. The chain recombines TRBV18 with TRBJ2-7, with D unclear. CDR3 region: CASSPPPGSYEQYF. Partial CDR3 DNA: TGTGCCAGCTCACCACCGCCGGGCTCCTACGAG.